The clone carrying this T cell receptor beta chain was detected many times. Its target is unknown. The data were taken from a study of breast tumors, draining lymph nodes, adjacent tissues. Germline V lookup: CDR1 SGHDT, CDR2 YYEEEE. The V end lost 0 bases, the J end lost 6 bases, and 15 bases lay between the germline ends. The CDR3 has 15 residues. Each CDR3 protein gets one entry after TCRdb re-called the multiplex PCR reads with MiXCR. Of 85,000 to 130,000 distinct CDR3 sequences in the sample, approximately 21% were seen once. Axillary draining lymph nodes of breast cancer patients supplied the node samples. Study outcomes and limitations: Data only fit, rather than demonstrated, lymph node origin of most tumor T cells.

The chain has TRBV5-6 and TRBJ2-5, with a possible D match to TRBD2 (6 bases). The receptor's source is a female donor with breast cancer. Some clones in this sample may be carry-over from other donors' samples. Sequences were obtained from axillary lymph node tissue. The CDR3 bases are TGTGCCAGCAGCTTGGGTTCGTGGGGGAGGAAGACCCAGTACTTC. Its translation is CASSLGSWGRKTQYF.